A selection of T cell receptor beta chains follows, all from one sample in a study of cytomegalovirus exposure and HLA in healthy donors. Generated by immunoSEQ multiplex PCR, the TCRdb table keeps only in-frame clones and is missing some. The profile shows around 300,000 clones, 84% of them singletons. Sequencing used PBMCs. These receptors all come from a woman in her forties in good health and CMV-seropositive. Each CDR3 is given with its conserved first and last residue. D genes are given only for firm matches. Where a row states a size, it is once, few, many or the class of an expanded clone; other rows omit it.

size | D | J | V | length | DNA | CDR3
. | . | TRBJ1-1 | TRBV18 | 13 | TGTGCCAGCTCAGAGAGTGAGAACACTGAAGCTTTCTTT | CASSESENTEAFF
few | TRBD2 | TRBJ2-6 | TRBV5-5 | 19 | TGTGCCAGCAGCTTGGTAGGGCTAGCGGGCCCCTCTGGGGCCAACGTCCTGACTTTC | CASSLVGLAGPSGANVLTF
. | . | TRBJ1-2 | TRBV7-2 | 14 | TGTGCCAGCAGCTTAGACAGGGAGATCTATGGCTACACCTTC | CASSLDREIYGYTF
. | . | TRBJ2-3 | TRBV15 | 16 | TGTGCCACCAGCAGAGATTTCGGGTCTAGCACAGATACGCAGTATTTT | CATSRDFGSSTDTQYF
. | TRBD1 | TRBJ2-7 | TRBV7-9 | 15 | TGTGCCAGCAGCTCACCGGACAGGTTGGCAGACGAGCAGTACTTC | CASSSPDRLADEQYF
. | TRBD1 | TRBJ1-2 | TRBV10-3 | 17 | TGTGCCATCAGTGAGTCACCCCTGGGGACAGAGACCTATGGCTACACCTTC | CAISESPLGTETYGYTF
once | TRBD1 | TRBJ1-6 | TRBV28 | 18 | TGTGCCAGCAGGCCGTCTATCTCGGGACAGGGACATAATTCACCCCTCCACTTT | CASRPSISGQGHNSPLHF
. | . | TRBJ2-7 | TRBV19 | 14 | TGTGCCAGTAGTAGTTTCCCGGGAACCTACGAGCAGTACTTC | CASSSFPGTYEQYF
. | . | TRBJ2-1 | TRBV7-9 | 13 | TGTGCCAGCAGCTTAGACAGCTACAATGAGCAGTTCTTC | CASSLDSYNEQFF
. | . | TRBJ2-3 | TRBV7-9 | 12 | TGTGCCAGCAGCTCCGCAGCAGATACGCAGTATTTT | CASSSAADTQYF
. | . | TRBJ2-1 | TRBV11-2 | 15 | TGTGCCAGCAGCTTAATCGGGGGCTCCTACAATGAGCAGTTCTTC | CASSLIGGSYNEQFF
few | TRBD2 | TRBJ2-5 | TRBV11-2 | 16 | TGTGCCAGCAGCCGAGGGACTAGCGGAGGAGGGGAGACCCAGTACTTC | CASSRGTSGGGETQYF
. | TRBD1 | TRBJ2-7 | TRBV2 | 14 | TGTGCCAGCAGAAGACAGGGGGCTGGCTACGAGCAGTACTTC | CASRRQGAGYEQYF
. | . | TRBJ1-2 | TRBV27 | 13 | TGTGCCAGCACCCCGGGAGGGTTCTATGGCTACACCTTC | CASTPGGFYGYTF
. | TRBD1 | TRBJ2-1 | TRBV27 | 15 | TGTGCCAGCAGTTTATATGGGACAGGGGGCAATGAGCAGTTCTTC | CASSLYGTGGNEQFF
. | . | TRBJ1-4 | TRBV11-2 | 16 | TGTGCCAGCAGCTTTGAGGGCCAGTCAACTAATGAAAAACTGTTTTTT | CASSFEGQSTNEKLFF
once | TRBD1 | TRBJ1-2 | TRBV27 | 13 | TGTGCCAGCAGTTTAGGCAGGGGGGATGGCTACACCTTC | CASSLGRGDGYTF
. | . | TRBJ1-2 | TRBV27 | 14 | TGTGCCAGCAGACGGACTGGAATTAACTATGGCTACACCTTC | CASRRTGINYGYTF
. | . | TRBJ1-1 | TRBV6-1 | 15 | TGTGCCAGCAGTGAACAGGCCCTTATGAACACTGAAGCTTTCTTT | CASSEQALMNTEAFF